This is a list of T cell receptor beta chains from one sample in a study of shared clonotypes between healthy human individuals. The data were produced by immunoSEQ multiplex PCR, yet TCRdb's version contains in-frame clones alone and is incomplete. The sample has fewer than 700,000 clones; roughly 95% are singletons. Sequenced input: naive CD8+ T cells sorted from blood. The receptors stem from a woman in her 30s in good health. Each CDR3 is given with its conserved first and last residue. A D gene is named only where the DNA matches it firmly. Size tells how often a clone was seen (once, few, many) or the class of an expanded clone, and some rows leave it out.

d_call	j_call	clone_size	v_call	cdr3_nt	cdr3_aa
TRBD2	TRBJ2-3	NA	TRBV5-1	TGCGCCAGCAGCTTGGGACTAGCGGGAGTCGTTGCAGATACGCAGTATTTT	CASSLGLAGVVADTQYF
NA	TRBJ1-2	NA	TRBV2	TGTGCCAGCAGTGACGGTATTCACCCTAACTATGGCTACACCTTC	CASSDGIHPNYGYTF
TRBD2	TRBJ2-7	once	TRBV29-1	TGCAGCGTTTCTGGCGGGAGGGTCCCAAGTTACGAGCAGTACTTC	CSVSGGRVPSYEQYF
NA	TRBJ2-1	NA	TRBV10-1	TGCGCCAGCAGTGAATCTAGGGGACCCTACAATGAGCAGTTCTTC	CASSESRGPYNEQFF
NA	TRBJ2-1	NA	TRBV14	TGTGCCAGCAGCCCGATGTGGTACAATGAGCAGTTCTTC	CASSPMWYNEQFF
NA	TRBJ1-2	NA	TRBV4-1	TGCGCCAGCAGCCAAGATCCCTCGGGGAACTATGGCTACACCTTC	CASSQDPSGNYGYTF
NA	TRBJ2-7	once	TRBV19	TGTGCCAGTAGTTCCCGGGACTCGTACGAGCAGTACTTC	CASSSRDSYEQYF
NA	TRBJ2-7	once	TRBV27	TGTGCCAGCATGCGGCACCTTGGCTACGAGCAGTACTTC	CASMRHLGYEQYF
TRBD2	TRBJ2-3	once	TRBV6-1	TGTGCCAGCAGTGACCTGGGGGCAAAGCGGGGGTACACAGATACGCAGTATTTT	CASSDLGAKRGYTDTQYF
NA	TRBJ1-2	NA	TRBV19	TGTGCCAGTAGTATAGATCCGGGGGGCCGATATGGCTACACCTTC	CASSIDPGGRYGYTF
TRBD1	TRBJ1-2	NA	TRBV6-5	TGTGCCAGCAGTTTAAATCCGGGACAGGGGACCTATGGCTACACCTTC	CASSLNPGQGTYGYTF
TRBD2	TRBJ2-7	NA	TRBV14	TGTGCCAGCAGCCACACAGAAAAACCGGGACTAGCGGGAGTAGGCTACGAGCAGTACTTC	CASSHTEKPGLAGVGYEQYF
NA	TRBJ1-4	NA	TRBV4-1	TGCGCCAGCAGCCGAAGGGCGGGAACTAATGAAAAACTGTTTTTT	CASSRRAGTNEKLFF
NA	TRBJ2-1	once	TRBV7-8	TGTGCCAGCAGCTTAGAGACAGCCTACAATGAGCAGTTCTTC	CASSLETAYNEQFF
NA	TRBJ2-7	NA	TRBV4-3	TGCGCCAGCAGCGCGCTAGGGGCAGCCTACGAGCAGTACTTC	CASSALGAAYEQYF
TRBD2	TRBJ2-7	once	TRBV2	TGTGCCAGCAGTGTCTCGCCCGGGACTAGTTCTCGGGAGCAGTACTTC	CASSVSPGTSSREQYF
TRBD2	TRBJ2-3	NA	TRBV13	TGTGCCAGCAGCTCACTAGCGGGAGGGCCGACTAGCACAGATACGCAGTATTTT	CASSSLAGGPTSTDTQYF
NA	TRBJ2-7	NA	TRBV27	TGTGCCAGCAGTATGACAGGCAGCCCCTACGAGCAGTACTTC	CASSMTGSPYEQYF
NA	TRBJ2-1	NA	TRBV11-2	TGTGCCAGCAGTTTGAGCTCCTACAATGAGCAGTTCTTC	CASSLSSYNEQFF
TRBD1	TRBJ1-3	NA	TRBV6-5	TGTGCCAGCTATACAGGGGGCCATGGAAACACCATATATTTT	CASYTGGHGNTIYF
NA	TRBJ2-7	once	TRBV7-9	TGTGCCACCGAGCAGGGTGCCGCCTACGAGCAGTACTTC	CATEQGAAYEQYF
NA	TRBJ2-1	NA	TRBV18	TGTGCCAGCTCACCTGAGGGGTTTAACAATGAGCAGTTCTTC	CASSPEGFNNEQFF
NA	TRBJ2-1	once	TRBV2	TGTGCCAGCAGTGAAGCTTTTACGGGACGGATCTACAATGAGCAGTTCTTC	CASSEAFTGRIYNEQFF
NA	TRBJ2-7	NA	TRBV10-1	TGCGCCAGCAGTGAAGGCCCCAACTACGAGCAGTACTTC	CASSEGPNYEQYF
NA	TRBJ2-7	NA	TRBV7-2	TGTGCCAGCAGCCCAATACTAGGGCCGACTTTGGACGAGCAGTACTTC	CASSPILGPTLDEQYF
NA	TRBJ1-1	NA	TRBV7-9	TGTGCCAGCAGCTTAGATCCCCTTGAAGCTTTCTTT	CASSLDPLEAFF
NA	TRBJ2-7	NA	TRBV11-2	TGTGCCAGCAGCTTACCTATCTCCTACGAGCAGTACTTC	CASSLPISYEQYF
TRBD2	TRBJ2-3	NA	TRBV27	TGTGCCAGCAGTTTAGGGCTAGCGGTCACAGATACGCAGTATTTT	CASSLGLAVTDTQYF
NA	TRBJ2-2	NA	TRBV11-2	TGTGCCAGCAGCTTTAAACCCAACACCGGGGAGCTGTTTTTT	CASSFKPNTGELFF
TRBD2	TRBJ2-7	NA	TRBV10-1	TGCGCCAGCAGTGTAGGACTAGCGGGAGGGCCTGGTGAGCAGTACTTC	CASSVGLAGGPGEQYF
NA	TRBJ2-7	once	TRBV27	TGTGCCAGCAGTTTAGGGCCAGGTAGCTCCTACGAGCAGTACTTC	CASSLGPGSSYEQYF
NA	TRBJ2-5	NA	TRBV28	TGTGCCAGCAGTTTCGGCGGAGAAGAGACCCAGTACTTC	CASSFGGEETQYF
TRBD2	TRBJ2-2	NA	TRBV27	TGTGCCAGCATCACCCCCAATCCAACCGGGACTACGAACACCGGGGAGCTGTTTTTT	CASITPNPTGTTNTGELFF
NA	TRBJ2-7	NA	TRBV6-1	TGTGCCAGCAGACCAGTCACGTACTACGAGCAGTACTTC	CASRPVTYYEQYF